Each of the 24 T cell receptor beta chains below was sequenced from the same sample in a study of cytomegalovirus exposure and HLA in healthy donors. The repertoire was sequenced with immunoSEQ multiplex PCR; TCRdb's copy has only in-frame clones and lacks some. The sample has 250,000 to 350,000 clones, around nine tenths seen once; the top ten hold around 0.92%. Sequencing was carried out using PBMCs. The receptors were sampled from a woman between 18 and 30 years old in good health and CMV-seronegative.

This sequence joins TRBV19 and TRBJ2-7; D perhaps matches TRBD2 (6 bases). This CDR3 contains 13 residues. Trimming cost V 5 bases and J 3 bases, with 11 bases left between them. Germline CDR1 is LNHDA and CDR2 is SQIVND (reference sequence). CDR3 sequence (DNA): TGTGCCAGTAGTCCGGGAGCGATCTACGAGCAGTACTTC. Translated: CASSPGAIYEQYF.

Points on this clone: Additional DNA sequences in this sample encode the identical CDR3. The genes are TRBV9 and TRBJ2-7; tentatively, D is TRBD2 (5 bases). Germline CDR1 SGDLS, CDR2 YYNGEE. There are 13 residues in the CDR3. V was clipped by 0 bases and J by 4 bases, with 8 bases between them. In DNA, the CDR3 is TGTGCCAGCAGCGTAGATGGCGGGTACGAGCAGTACTTC. Protein sequence: CASSVDGGYEQYF.

This chain joins TRBV25-1 and TRBJ2-7, with 11 bases aligning to TRBD1. Trimming took 10 bases from V and 0 from J; bases not matched to a gene: 2. The CDR3 has 13 residues. From germline, CDR1 is MGHDK and CDR2 SYGVNS. The CDR3 DNA sequence: TGTGCCACCGGACAGGGGGCCTCCTACGAGCAGTACTTC. This codes for CATGQGASYEQYF.

V usage is TRBV6-5 and J usage is TRBJ2-7; the match to TRBD2 covers 7 bases. V dropped 5 bases and J dropped 2; count of bases not matched to a gene: 6. The CDR3 has 14 amino acids. Looked up from germline, CDR1 is MNHEY and CDR2 is SVGAGI. The CDR3 sequence is CASSRLGGAYEQYF. The DNA for the CDR3 is TGTGCCAGCAGTCGGCTTGGGGGGGCCTACGAGCAGTACTTC.

This chain links TRBV5-6 with TRBJ2-7, with D hard to call. The length of the CDR3 is 13 residues. Germline CDR1 SGHDT, CDR2 YYEEEE. With 2 bases removed from V and 0 bases from J, the gap between germline ends came to 6 bases. As DNA, the CDR3 is TGTGCCAGCAGCTTCGGGTACTCCTACGAGCAGTACTTC. This codes for CASSFGYSYEQYF. Based on the CDR3 plus reference TRBV5-6 and TRBJ2-7, the full variable domain is DAGVTQSPTHLIKTRGQQVTLRCSPKSGHDTVSWYQQALGQGPQFIFQYYEEEERQRGNFPDRFSGHQFPNYSSELNVNALLLGDSALYLCASSFGYSYEQYFGPGTRLTVT.

The V call is TRBV4-1, the J call TRBJ1-1, with TRBD1 as a possible D gene (5 bases). Trimming left V 0 bases short and J 5 bases short, with 13 bases between. CDR1 and CDR2 (germline): MGHRA, YSYEKL. The CDR3 spans 15 residues. The CDR3 sequence is CASSQEEGARTEAFF. Here the CDR3 DNA reads TGCGCCAGCAGCCAAGAAGAAGGGGCGAGAACTGAAGCTTTCTTT.

This clone was counted between two and nine times. The chain couples TRBV5-1 to TRBJ2-7, with TRBD1 matching over 8 bases. Trimming at V came to 0 bases and at J to 2 bases, leaving 4 bases not matched to a gene. Germline CDR1 SGHRS, CDR2 YFSETQ. The CDR3 totals 15 residues. CDR3 residues: CASSLEGQAPYEQYF. In DNA form, the CDR3 reads TGCGCCAGCAGCTTGGAGGGACAGGCCCCCTACGAGCAGTACTTC.

The CDR3 protein is CASSLRRKGLNTEAFF. In DNA, the CDR3 is TGTGCCAGCAGCTTAAGGAGGAAGGGCCTAAACACTGAAGCTTTCTTT. The gene calls are TRBV7-3 and TRBJ1-1; no clear D gene. The CDR3 loop spans 16 amino acids. Deletions cut 1 base from V and 2 bases from J, with 14 bases between. Germline V gene sequence: CDR1 SGHTA, CDR2 FQGTGA.

The chain links TRBV5-1 to TRBJ2-3, with 10 bases fitting TRBD2. Germline V gene lookup returns CDR1 SGHRS and CDR2 YFSETQ. V trimming: 0 bases; J trimming: 5 bases; junction bases outside the gene matches: 9. The CDR3 consists of 17 residues. The chain's CDR3 is CASSLVPSGSWGDTQYF. As DNA, the CDR3 is TGCGCCAGCAGCTTGGTGCCTAGCGGGAGCTGGGGAGATACGCAGTATTTT.

The J gene is TRBJ2-1, the V gene TRBV5-8, with 12 bases aligning to TRBD1. Germline loops: CDR1 SGHTS, CDR2 YDEGEE. There are 15 residues in the CDR3. The J segment lost 9 bases and the V segment lost 0 bases, leaving 4 bases of the junction unmatched. CDR3 coding DNA: TGTGCCAGCAGCTTGGCAGGGACAGGGGGCCTTGAGCAGTTCTTC. This translates into CASSLAGTGGLEQFF.

This clone showed up just once. The chain couples TRBV19 to TRBJ2-1, with D maybe TRBD1 (6 bases). V was cut by 7 bases and J by 1 base, with 8 bases left in between. The length of the CDR3 is 13 residues. Looked up from germline, CDR1 is LNHDA and CDR2 is SQIVND (reference sequence). CDR3 residues: CASTQGSYNEQFF. CDR3 DNA sequence: TGTGCCAGTACACAGGGATCCTACAATGAGCAGTTCTTC. Based on the CDR3 plus reference TRBV19 and TRBJ2-1, the full variable domain is DGGITQSPKYLFRKEGQNVTLSCEQNLNHDAMYWYRQDPGQGLRLIYYSQIVNDFQKGDIAEGYSVSREKKESFPLTVTSAQKNPTAFYLCASTQGSYNEQFFGPGTRLTVL.

The V gene is TRBV30, the J gene TRBJ2-1, with 14 nucleotides matching TRBD2. J gave up 14 bases and V 5 bases, and 11 bases lay outside the gene matches. Per the germline V gene, CDR1 is GTSNPN and CDR2 is SVGIG (reference sequence). The CDR3 length is 14 residues. CDR3 amino acids: CAWGLAGGHLLKFF. The CDR3 coding sequence is TGTGCCTGGGGACTAGCGGGAGGCCATCTACTTAAGTTCTTC.

This clone was detected only a few times. The chain joins TRBV19 to TRBJ1-2; D is unclear. This CDR3 is 13 amino acids long. Per the germline V gene, CDR1 is LNHDA and CDR2 is SQIVND (reference sequence). V lost 4 bases, J lost 3 bases, and 9 bases lay in between. CDR3 in amino acids: CASSTQAYYGYTF. The CDR3 DNA sequence: TGTGCCAGTAGTACTCAGGCCTACTATGGCTACACCTTC.

J is TRBJ2-3 and V is TRBV18, with 12 bases identical to TRBD2. V dropped 6 bases and J dropped 0; count of bases not matched to a gene: 7. This CDR3 spans 17 amino acids. Germline-derived CDR1 and CDR2 are KGHSH and LQKENI. The CDR3 loop is CASSALAGGPSTDTQYF. For the CDR3, the DNA is TGTGCCAGCTCCGCACTAGCGGGGGGACCCAGCACAGATACGCAGTATTTT.

The chain has TRBV19 and TRBJ2-7; 9 bases fit TRBD1. V dropped 6 bases and J dropped 1; count of bases not matched to a gene: 7. The CDR3 loop spans 15 amino acids. The V gene's germline CDR1 is LNHDA and CDR2 SQIVND (reference sequence). The CDR3 spells CASSPGTGRSYEQYF. CDR3 nucleotides: TGTGCCAGTAGCCCCGGGACAGGGAGGTCCTACGAGCAGTACTTC. The whole variable domain, filled in from reference TRBV19 and TRBJ2-7, reads DGGITQSPKYLFRKEGQNVTLSCEQNLNHDAMYWYRQDPGQGLRLIYYSQIVNDFQKGDIAEGYSVSREKKESFPLTVTSAQKNPTAFYLCASSPGTGRSYEQYFGPGTRLTVT.

The J gene is TRBJ2-1, the V gene TRBV6-5, with TRBD2 matching over 7 bases. Per the germline V gene, CDR1 is MNHEY and CDR2 is SVGAGI. This CDR3 is built from 15 residues. After removal of 5 bases from V and 13 bases from J, the junction contained 17 bases not matched to a gene. The CDR3 protein is CASSQTWGGNYRQFF. The CDR3 region has the DNA TGTGCCAGCAGTCAGACTTGGGGGGGGAACTATCGTCAGTTCTTC.

This clone was seen more than once but under ten times. This rearrangement joins TRBV28 to TRBJ1-5, with unresolved D. The CDR3 is made up of 14 amino acids. The germline V gene encodes CDR1 MDHEN and CDR2 SYDVKM. Trimming took 10 bases from V and 9 from J, leaving 22 bases between them. The CDR3 here is CATLSPVRGRPQHF. The CDR3 DNA is TGTGCCACCCTGAGTCCCGTCCGGGGTCGGCCCCAGCATTTT.

This clone was detected only a few times. The CDR3 DNA sequence: TGCAGTGCGACCGAACAGGTGGAACTGTTTTTT. This translates into CSATEQVELFF. The chain uses TRBV20-1 and TRBJ1-4; perhaps TRBD1 as D (5 bases). The CDR3 loop spans 11 amino acids. Germline CDR1 DFQATT, CDR2 SNEGSKA (reference sequence). Between the trimmed V and J ends, which lost 6 bases and 12 bases, there was a span of 14 bases.

The J gene is TRBJ2-7, the V gene TRBV2; 7 nucleotides align to TRBD2. The CDR3 has 14 amino acids. The V gene's germline CDR1 is SNHLY and CDR2 FYNNEI. With V trimmed by 6 bases and J by 0 bases, 5 bases remained unmatched. CDR3 amino acids: CASRESGISYEQYF. The CDR3 DNA sequence: TGTGCCAGCAGGGAGAGCGGGATCTCCTACGAGCAGTACTTC.

J is TRBJ2-1 and V is TRBV28; perhaps TRBD2 as D (5 bases). V was clipped by 3 bases and J by 2 bases, with 8 bases between them. The germline gives CDR1 MDHEN, CDR2 SYDVKM. The length of the CDR3 is 14 residues. Written as DNA, the CDR3 is TGTGCCAGCAGTTTCCGGGAACCCTACAATGAGCAGTTCTTC. Translation: CASSFREPYNEQFF.

V usage is TRBV6-5 and J usage is TRBJ1-4; tentative D call: TRBD1 (5 bases). CDR1 is MNHEY and CDR2 is SVGAGI in the germline V gene. The CDR3 has 14 amino acids. V lost 4 bases, J lost 3 bases, and 9 bases lay in between. DNA for the CDR3: TGTGCCAGCAGTTGGAGACAGTCTAATGAAAAACTGTTTTTT. This encodes CASSWRQSNEKLFF.

This clone has more than one count but fewer than ten. This sequence joins TRBV28 and TRBJ1-4; no reliable D call. The germline gives CDR1 MDHEN, CDR2 SYDVKM. This CDR3 has 13 residues. With 3 bases removed from V and 13 bases from J, the gap between germline ends came to 15 bases. The CDR3 nucleotides are TGTGCCAGCAGTTTCGATATCGGGGAAGGACTGTTTTTT. Translation: CASSFDIGEGLFF.

Concerning this clone: The identical CDR3 is also encoded by other nucleotide sequences in the sample. The chain links TRBV27 to TRBJ2-1; 9 nucleotides line up with TRBD2. The CDR3 loop spans 15 amino acids. Per germline, CDR1 MNHEY and CDR2 SMNVEV (reference sequence). J was trimmed by 2 bases and V by 6 bases; bases with no gene match: 5. The CDR3 nucleotides are TGTGCCAGCAGCCTTAGCGGGAGTCCCTACAATGAGCAGTTCTTC. This encodes CASSLSGSPYNEQFF.

This clone showed up just once. This chain links TRBV19 with TRBJ2-5; 8 bases are shared with TRBD1. Germline lookup yields CDR1 LNHDA and CDR2 SQIVND (reference sequence). V trimming: 4 bases; J trimming: 7 bases; junction bases outside the gene matches: 8. CDR3 length: 14 residues. The CDR3 is CASSTGQGRGTQYF. The CDR3 DNA reads as TGTGCCAGTAGTACCGGACAGGGTCGAGGGACCCAGTACTTC.